The text below deals with one T cell receptor (beta chain). The sample comes from a study of brain metastases from non-small cell lung cancer. Measured with immunoSEQ multiplex PCR; TCRdb has only the in-frame clones, and not every one. This table holds fewer than 15,000 clones, over 80% found once. The CDR3 extends over 18 amino acids. The germline V gene has CDR1 LGHNA and CDR2 YSLEER. Trimming shortened V by 4 bases and J by 2 bases, and 22 bases separated the two germline ends. The J gene is TRBJ2-3, the V gene TRBV4-3; D possibly matches TRBD1 or TRBD2 (5 bases each). Sample: primary lung tumor tissue. The source of this sequence is a donor at least 40 years old with non-small cell lung cancer. The CDR3 loop is CASSPQRGLWGSTDTQYF. CDR3 DNA sequence: TGCGCCAGCAGCCCCCAGAGGGGCTTATGGGGATCCACAGATACGCAGTATTTT.